This TCR beta chain was sequenced in a study of blood T cell repertoires in COVID-19. Overall study: Samples came from the United States, Italy and Spain, spanning acute and convalescent COVID-19. PBMCs, B-cell-depleted T cells, or T cells provided the cDNA or gDNA that made up the material.

As originally analysed: Quantification of nucleated cells was approximated via reference gene primer amplification. Only in-frame clones appear in the TCRdb table, and some are missing; sequencing was by immunoSEQ multiplex PCR. Clone size and V and J calls were adopted from that table, with D and trimming inferred from the DNA. This sample carries fewer than 300,000 clones, roughly 87% of them seen once, and the ten largest clones take approximately 12%. This clone came up a few times. The germline CDR1 and CDR2 sequences are SGHTA and FQGNSA. Trimming removed 5 bases at V and 3 bases at J, with 13 bases between. The CDR3 contains 15 residues.

This chain uses TRBV7-2 with TRBJ2-2, with D maybe TRBD2 (6 bases). The TCR was taken from a human donor in a cohort sampled during active COVID-19. Material for sequencing was peripheral blood. CDR3 in DNA: TGTGCCAGCAGCAAAGGGACTGGCTACACCGGGGAGCTGTTTTTT. This translates into CASSKGTGYTGELFF.